Listed here are 2 T cell receptor beta chains from one sample, sequenced in a study of Ad26.COV2.S vaccination and SARS-CoV-2 variants. Sequencing was performed with immunoSEQ multiplex PCR; in TCRdb, only in-frame clones are kept and a portion is missing. The sample holds fewer than 400,000 clones; 86% are singletons and the top ten take 1.9%. Treatment of the sample: around 19 received Ad26.COV2.S at low or high dose, single or two shots; roughly five received placebo; per-sample allocation not given. The samples were gathered on day 63 after the first injection of vaccine or placebo. This specimen was peripheral blood, taken in a trial of Ad26.COV2.S vaccine versus placebo. Receptors originate from a person between 18 and 60 years old who received the Ad26.COV2.S COVID-19 vaccine or a placebo.

This clone was picked up one time. This chain uses TRBV5-1 with TRBJ2-3; weak D call: TRBD1 (6 bases). The germline V gene encodes CDR1 SGHRS and CDR2 YFSETQ. CDR3 length: 14 amino acids. V was shortened by 3 bases and J by 5 bases, with 13 bases between the two germline ends. The CDR3 loop reads CASSSQGPGDTQYF. CDR3 bases: TGCGCCAGCAGCTCCCAGGGGCCGGGAGATACGCAGTATTTT. Combining the CDR3 with reference TRBV5-1 and TRBJ2-3 gives the whole variable domain KAGVTQTPRYLIKTRGQQVTLSCSPISGHRSVSWYQQTPGQGLQFLFEYFSETQRNKGNFPGRFSGRQFSNSRSEMNVSTLELGDSALYLCASSSQGPGDTQYFGPGTRLTVL.

This chain links TRBV9 with TRBJ1-3, with 7 bases lining up with TRBD1. Per the germline V gene, CDR1 is SGDLS and CDR2 is YYNGEE. The CDR3 length is 15 residues. The V segment lost 4 bases and the J segment 1 base; nucleotides outside the gene matches: 5. CDR3 sequence: CASSSSRGSGNTIYF. Here the CDR3 DNA reads TGTGCCAGCAGCAGTTCCAGGGGGTCTGGAAACACCATATATTTT.